This T cell receptor beta chain was identified in a study of OX40 agonist ivuxolimab in advanced cancers. Notes on the research overall: Ivuxolimab, which targeted the costimulatory receptor OX40 (CD134), was an agonistic, fully human IgG2 monoclonal antibody. Partial responses were achieved by three dose-escalation patients, of whom one had hepatocellular carcinoma and two had cutaneous melanoma. Of the roughly 50 dose-escalation patients, hepatocellular carcinoma was present in about 20, melanoma in roughly 15, renal cell carcinoma in 9 and head and neck cancer in 9. Intravenous ivuxolimab was administered to patients every 2 weeks at six dose levels: 0.01, 0.1, 0.3, 1.5, 3 and 10 mg/kg. Patients were allowed to have had prior anti-PD-1, anti-PD-L1 or anti-CTLA-4 therapy, and more than 30% of the dose-escalation patients had previously received checkpoint inhibitors. The paper describes the monotherapy dose-escalation part (N = 52 patients) of the phase I trial of ivuxolimab. In the dose-escalation cohort, around four fifths of patients were male, and the mean age was roughly 60 years, with a range of about 23 to 85. The point of sequencing TCRbeta in the periphery was to test whether ivuxolimab changed TCR sequence diversity and drove clonal T-cell expansion. Broader findings and caveats from the paper: Clonal expansion of both CD4+ and CD8+ blood T cells was observed from baseline to week 6 at doses 0.1 to 3.0 mg/kg. The antigen specificity of the peripheral T cells that underwent clonal expansion was not determined. On average, CD8+ T cells showed more expanded clones than CD4+ T cells after ivuxolimab. Low levels of normalized T-cell clonal expansion were also seen in some patients who did not respond. In the 0.1-3.0 mg/kg groups, partial responders had among the lowest normalized peripheral clonal expansion, particularly in CD8+ T cells.

Patients with autoimmune disease history or receiving systemic immunosuppression were excluded from the trial. Peripheral blood for TCR sequencing was drawn from every dose cohort at baseline, at cycle 4 day 1 and at cycle 7 day 1. The samples were taken from a phase I, first-in-human, multicenter, open-label dose-escalation trial of ivuxolimab. Adults with locally advanced or metastatic melanoma, renal cell, hepatocellular, or head and neck squamous cell carcinoma were enrolled in the trial. Before TCR sequencing, CD4+ T cells and CD8+ T cells were sorted from peripheral blood as separate populations. The V end loses 0 bases and the J end loses 3 bases, and a stretch of 17 bases separates them. From the germline V gene, CDR1 is MGHRA and CDR2 is YSYEKL. Inclusive of the bounding cysteine and phenylalanine, the CDR3 is 17 residues long. The only DNA kept is the CDR3, 51 bases in frame from the first base.

Comment on this clone: Its antigen remains unidentified. Base qualities were left out, and no much larger clone turns up one base away.

To sequence the TCRbeta CDR3 region, genomic DNA was isolated from the sorted cells. TCRbeta CDR3 regions were sequenced using the immunoSEQ Assay. What TCRdb holds here is the immuneACCESS table cut down to in-frame rearrangements. Part of the clones is not present; checked against another copy, under half of the missing clones reflect an unresolved V gene, and the others are unexplained. This sample gives about 79,000 clones in total; over 70% of them show up just once. The top ten hold 3.5% to 6% of the sample. The TCR originated in an adult with an advanced solid tumor such as melanoma, head and neck, liver or kidney cancer. The chain couples TRBV4-1 to TRBJ1-1, and TRBD1 may be the D gene, going by 6 matching bases. Sequenced material: CD4+ or CD8+ T cells sorted from blood, taken in a trial of the OX40 agonist ivuxolimab. The nucleotides are TGCGCCAGCAGCCAAGAAGGGAGGGGGTCGGGGGACACTGAAGCTTTCTTT. Its product reads: CASSQEGRGSGDTEAFF.